The count of the clone carrying this TCR beta chain is one. Its antigen is not identified. The data derive from a study of CD8 T cells in Susac syndrome. Findings of the study overall: The authors acknowledged that the study's TCR sequencing and HLA analysis involved relatively few individuals.

RNA in amounts of about 0.5 to 1 ug was reverse transcribed with random hexamers. By means of immunoSEQ multiplex PCR, TCR beta CDR3 spanning 54 Vbeta and 13 Jbeta underwent amplification. TCRdb itself ran the immunoSEQ multiplex PCR reads through MiXCR, one entry per CDR3 protein. The repertoire has 90,000 to 150,000 distinct CDR3 sequences, roughly 93% of them found once; the top ten carry about 0.09%. This CDR3 region has 15 residues. Germline CDR1 reads MGHDK; CDR2 reads SYGVNS. Deletions cut 5 bases from V and 1 base from J, with 12 bases between. FACS enriched CD8+ TEMRA cells, while bulk CD8+ and CD4+ were negatively isolated.

Sequencing was done on a sample of CD4+ T cells from PBMCs. The receptor was isolated from a human donor with multiple sclerosis. The chain couples TRBV25-1 to TRBJ1-5; no firm D call. This CDR3 is CASSPLAASNQPQHF. CDR3 nucleotide sequence: TGTGCCAGCAGTCCCCTAGCAGCGAGCAATCAGCCCCAGCATTTT.